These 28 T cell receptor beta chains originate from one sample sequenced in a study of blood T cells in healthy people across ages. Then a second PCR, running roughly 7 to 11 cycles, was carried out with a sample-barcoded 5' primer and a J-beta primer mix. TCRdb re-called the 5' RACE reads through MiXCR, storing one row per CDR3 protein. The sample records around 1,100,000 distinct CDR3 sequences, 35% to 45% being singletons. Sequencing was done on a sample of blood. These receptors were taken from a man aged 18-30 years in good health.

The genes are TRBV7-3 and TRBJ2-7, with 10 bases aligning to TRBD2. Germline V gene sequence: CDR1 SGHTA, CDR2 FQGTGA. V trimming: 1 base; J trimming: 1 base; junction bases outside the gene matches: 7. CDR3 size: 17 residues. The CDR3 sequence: CASSLRRLAGPSYEQYF. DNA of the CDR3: TGTGCCAGCAGCTTAAGGAGACTAGCGGGCCCATCCTACGAGCAGTACTTC.

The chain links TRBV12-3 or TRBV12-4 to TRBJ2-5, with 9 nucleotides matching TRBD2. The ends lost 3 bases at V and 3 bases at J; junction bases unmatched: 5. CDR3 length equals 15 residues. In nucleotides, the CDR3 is TGTGCCAGCAGTTTTAAGGGACTAGCAAAAGAGACCCAGTACTTC. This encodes CASSFKGLAKETQYF.

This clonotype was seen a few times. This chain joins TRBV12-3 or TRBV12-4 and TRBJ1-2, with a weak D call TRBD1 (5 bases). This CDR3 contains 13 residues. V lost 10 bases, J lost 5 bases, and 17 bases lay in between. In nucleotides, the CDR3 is TGTGCCACCCAAACGACAGTCCGGTATGGCTACACCTTC. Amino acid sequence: CATQTTVRYGYTF.

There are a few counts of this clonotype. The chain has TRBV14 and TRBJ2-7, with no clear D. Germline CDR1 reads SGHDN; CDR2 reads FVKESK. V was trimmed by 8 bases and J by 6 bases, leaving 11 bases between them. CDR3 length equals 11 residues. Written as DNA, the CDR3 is TGTGCCAGCCAGTCTATAGGCGAGCAGTACTTC. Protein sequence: CASQSIGEQYF.

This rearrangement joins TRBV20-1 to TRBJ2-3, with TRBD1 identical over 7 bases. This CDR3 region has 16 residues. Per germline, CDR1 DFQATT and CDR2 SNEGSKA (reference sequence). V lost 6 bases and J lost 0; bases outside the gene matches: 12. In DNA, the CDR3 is TGCAGTGCCCGAGACCGACAGGGCTCTAGCACAGATACGCAGTATTTT. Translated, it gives CSARDRQGSSTDTQYF.

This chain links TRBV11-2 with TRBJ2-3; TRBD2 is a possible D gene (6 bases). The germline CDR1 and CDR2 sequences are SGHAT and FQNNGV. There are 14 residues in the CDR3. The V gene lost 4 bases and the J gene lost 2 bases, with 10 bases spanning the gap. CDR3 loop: CASSSGLITDTQYF. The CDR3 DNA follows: TGTGCCAGCAGCTCGGGACTGATCACAGATACGCAGTATTTT.

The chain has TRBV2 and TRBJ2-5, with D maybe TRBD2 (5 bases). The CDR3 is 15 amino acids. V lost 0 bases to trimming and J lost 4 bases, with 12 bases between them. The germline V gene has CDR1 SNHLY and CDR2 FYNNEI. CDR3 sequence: CASSEALGIGETQYF. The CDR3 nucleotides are TGTGCCAGCAGTGAAGCGCTCGGGATTGGAGAGACCCAGTACTTC.

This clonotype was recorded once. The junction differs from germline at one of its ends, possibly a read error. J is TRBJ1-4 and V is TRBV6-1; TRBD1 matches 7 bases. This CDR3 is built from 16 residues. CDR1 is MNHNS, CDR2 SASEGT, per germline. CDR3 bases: TGTGCCAGCAGAGCTAACAGGGGCGCCCGAGATGAAAAACGGTTTTTT. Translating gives CASRANRGARDEKRFF.

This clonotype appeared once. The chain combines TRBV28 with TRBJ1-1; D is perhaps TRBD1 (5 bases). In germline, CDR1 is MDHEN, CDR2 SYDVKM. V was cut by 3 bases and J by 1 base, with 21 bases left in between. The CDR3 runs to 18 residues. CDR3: CASSFLWIRAGGNTEAFF. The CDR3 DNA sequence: TGTGCCAGCAGTTTTCTGTGGATCCGGGCCGGGGGGAACACTGAAGCTTTCTTT.

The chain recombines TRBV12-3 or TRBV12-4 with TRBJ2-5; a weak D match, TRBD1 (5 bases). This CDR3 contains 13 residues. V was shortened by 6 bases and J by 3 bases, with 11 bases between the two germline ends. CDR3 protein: CASRVKGKETQYF. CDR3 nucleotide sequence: TGTGCCAGCAGGGTCAAGGGGAAAGAGACCCAGTACTTC.

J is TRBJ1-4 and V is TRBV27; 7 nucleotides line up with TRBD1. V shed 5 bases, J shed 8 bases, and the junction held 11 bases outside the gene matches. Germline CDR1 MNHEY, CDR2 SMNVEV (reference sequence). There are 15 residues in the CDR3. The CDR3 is CASSPQGLGGEKLFF. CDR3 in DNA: TGTGCCAGCAGTCCACAGGGGCTCGGGGGGGAAAAACTGTTTTTT.

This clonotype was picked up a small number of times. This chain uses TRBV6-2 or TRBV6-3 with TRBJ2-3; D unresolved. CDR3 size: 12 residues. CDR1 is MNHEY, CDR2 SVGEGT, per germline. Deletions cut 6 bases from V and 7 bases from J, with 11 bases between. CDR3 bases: TGTGCCAGCAGCCCTCTGGGGAATACGCAGTATTTT. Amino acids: CASSPLGNTQYF.

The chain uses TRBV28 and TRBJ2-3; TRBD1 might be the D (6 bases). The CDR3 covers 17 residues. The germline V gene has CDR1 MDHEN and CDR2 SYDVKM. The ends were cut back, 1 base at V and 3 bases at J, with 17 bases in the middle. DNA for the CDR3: TGTGCCAGCAGTTTATTGGTGGTGACAAGGGGGACAGATACGCAGTATTTT. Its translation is CASSLLVVTRGTDTQYF.

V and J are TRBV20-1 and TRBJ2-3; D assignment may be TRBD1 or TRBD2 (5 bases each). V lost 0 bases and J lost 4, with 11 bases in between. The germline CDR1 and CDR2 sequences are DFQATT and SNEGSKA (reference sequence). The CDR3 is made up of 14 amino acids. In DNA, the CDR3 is TGCAGTGCTAGAGATGTTGAGGGGTCAGATACGCAGTATTTT. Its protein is CSARDVEGSDTQYF.

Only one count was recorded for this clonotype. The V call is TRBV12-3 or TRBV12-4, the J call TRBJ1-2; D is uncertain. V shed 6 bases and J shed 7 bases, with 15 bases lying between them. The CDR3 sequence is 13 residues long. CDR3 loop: CASSIRAPIGYTF. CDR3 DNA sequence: TGTGCCAGCAGCATCCGGGCTCCAATTGGCTACACCTTC.

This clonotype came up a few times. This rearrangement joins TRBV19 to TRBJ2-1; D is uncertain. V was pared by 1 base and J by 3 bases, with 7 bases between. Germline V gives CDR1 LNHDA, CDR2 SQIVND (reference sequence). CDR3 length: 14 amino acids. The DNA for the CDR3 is TGTGCCAGTAGTATAGGGCAGAGCTACAATGAGCAGTTCTTC. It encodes CASSIGQSYNEQFF. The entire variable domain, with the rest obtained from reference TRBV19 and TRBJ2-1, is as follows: DGGITQSPKYLFRKEGQNVTLSCEQNLNHDAMYWYRQDPGQGLRLIYYSQIVNDFQKGDIAEGYSVSREKKESFPLTVTSAQKNPTAFYLCASSIGQSYNEQFFGPGTRLTVL.

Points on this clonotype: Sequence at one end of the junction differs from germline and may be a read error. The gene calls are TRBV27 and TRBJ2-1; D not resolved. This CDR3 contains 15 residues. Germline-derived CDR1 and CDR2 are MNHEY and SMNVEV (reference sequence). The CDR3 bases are TGTGCCTGCAGTTTATGGGCTAGTCAGTCCAATGAGCAGTTCTTC. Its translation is CACSLWASQSNEQFF.

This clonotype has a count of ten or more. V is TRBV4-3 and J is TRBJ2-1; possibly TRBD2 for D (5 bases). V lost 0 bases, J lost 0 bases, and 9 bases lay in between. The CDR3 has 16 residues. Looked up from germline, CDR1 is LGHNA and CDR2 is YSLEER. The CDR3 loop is CASSQDVGSSYNEQFF. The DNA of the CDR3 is TGCGCCAGCAGCCAAGATGTGGGGAGCTCCTACAATGAGCAGTTCTTC.

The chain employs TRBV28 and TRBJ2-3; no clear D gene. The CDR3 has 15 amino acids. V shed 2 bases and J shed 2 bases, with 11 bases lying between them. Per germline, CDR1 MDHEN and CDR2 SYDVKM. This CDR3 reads CASSLKVKYTDTQYF. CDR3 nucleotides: TGTGCCAGCAGTTTAAAAGTAAAGTACACAGATACGCAGTATTTT.

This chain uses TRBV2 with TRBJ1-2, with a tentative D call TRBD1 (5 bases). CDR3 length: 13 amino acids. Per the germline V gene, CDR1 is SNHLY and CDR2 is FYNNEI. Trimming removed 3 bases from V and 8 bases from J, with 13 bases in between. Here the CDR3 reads CASSETALGGYTF. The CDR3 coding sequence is TGTGCCAGCAGTGAGACAGCCCTCGGGGGCTACACCTTC.

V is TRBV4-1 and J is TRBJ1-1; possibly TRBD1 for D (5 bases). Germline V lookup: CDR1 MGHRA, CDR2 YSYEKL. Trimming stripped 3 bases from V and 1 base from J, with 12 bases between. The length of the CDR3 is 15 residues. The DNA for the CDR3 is TGCGCCAGCAGCCAGGCAGGGTTTGGGAACACTGAAGCTTTCTTT. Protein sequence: CASSQAGFGNTEAFF.

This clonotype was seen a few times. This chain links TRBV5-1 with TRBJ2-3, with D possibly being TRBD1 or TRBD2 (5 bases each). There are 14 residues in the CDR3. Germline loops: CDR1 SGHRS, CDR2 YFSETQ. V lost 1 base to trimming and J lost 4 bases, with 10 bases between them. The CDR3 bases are TGCGCCAGCAGCTTGACCGGGGCCCCAGATACGCAGTATTTT. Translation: CASSLTGAPDTQYF.

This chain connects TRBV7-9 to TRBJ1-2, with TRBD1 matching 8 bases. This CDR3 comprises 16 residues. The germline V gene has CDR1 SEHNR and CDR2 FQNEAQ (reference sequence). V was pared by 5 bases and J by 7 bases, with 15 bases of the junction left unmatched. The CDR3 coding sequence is TGTGCCAGCAGCCGAAGTTCCGGACAGGGTTGGAGTGGCTACACCTTC. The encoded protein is CASSRSSGQGWSGYTF.

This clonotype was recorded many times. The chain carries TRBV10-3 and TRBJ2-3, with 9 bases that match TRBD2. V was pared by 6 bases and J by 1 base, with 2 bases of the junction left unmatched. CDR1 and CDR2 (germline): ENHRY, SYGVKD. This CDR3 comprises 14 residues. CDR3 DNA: TGTGCCATCAGCAGACTAGCGGGCACAGATACGCAGTATTTT. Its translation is CAISRLAGTDTQYF.

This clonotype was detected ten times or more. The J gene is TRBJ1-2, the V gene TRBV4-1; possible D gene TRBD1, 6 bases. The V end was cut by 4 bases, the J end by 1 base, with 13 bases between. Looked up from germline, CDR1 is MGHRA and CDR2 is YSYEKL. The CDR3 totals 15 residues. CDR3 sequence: CASSPGHPINYGYTF. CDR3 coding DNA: TGCGCCAGCAGCCCGGGACATCCTATTAACTATGGCTACACCTTC.

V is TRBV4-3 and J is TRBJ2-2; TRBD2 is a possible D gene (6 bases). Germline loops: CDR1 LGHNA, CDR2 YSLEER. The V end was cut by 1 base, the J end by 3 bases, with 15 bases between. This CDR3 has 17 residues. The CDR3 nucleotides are TGCGCCAGCAGCCAAGTCCCACACGGGACTTACACCGGGGAGCTGTTTTTT. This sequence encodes CASSQVPHGTYTGELFF.

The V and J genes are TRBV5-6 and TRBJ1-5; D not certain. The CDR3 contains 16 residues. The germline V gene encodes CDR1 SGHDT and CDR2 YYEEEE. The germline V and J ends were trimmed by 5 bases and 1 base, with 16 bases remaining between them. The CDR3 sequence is CASSRTSSLSNQPQHF. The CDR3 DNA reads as TGTGCCAGCAGTCGGACGTCCTCCTTAAGCAATCAGCCCCAGCATTTT.

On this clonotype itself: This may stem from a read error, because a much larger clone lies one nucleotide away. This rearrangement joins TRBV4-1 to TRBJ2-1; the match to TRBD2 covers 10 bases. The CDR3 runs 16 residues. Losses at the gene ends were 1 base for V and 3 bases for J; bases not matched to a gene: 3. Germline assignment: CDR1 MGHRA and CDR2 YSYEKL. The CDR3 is CASSQALAGDYNEQFF. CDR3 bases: TGCGCCAGCAGCCAAGCCCTAGCGGGGGACTACAATGAGCAGTTCTTC.